The 22 T cell receptor beta chains presented below share a single source sample, sequenced in a study of blood T cell repertoires in COVID-19. Clones were read by immunoSEQ multiplex PCR, and TCRdb kept only the in-frame ones, dropping some. The table lists 100,000 to 120,000 clones, around 76% of them singletons. Specimen: peripheral blood. All receptors come from a woman aged 70-85 years with acute or convalescent COVID-19.

In its sample, this clone was seen a few times. The V and J genes are TRBV28 and TRBJ1-1, with TRBD1 matching 7 bases. There are 12 residues in the CDR3. Trimming removed 4 bases from V and 10 bases from J; junction bases left unmatched: 6. Looked up from germline, CDR1 is MDHEN and CDR2 is SYDVKM. The chain's CDR3 is CASSYRGRGAFF. CDR3 DNA sequence: TGTGCCAGCAGTTACAGGGGTCGCGGAGCTTTCTTT.

This rearrangement joins TRBV5-1 to TRBJ1-2, with no clear D. Per germline, CDR1 SGHRS and CDR2 YFSETQ. The CDR3 runs to 16 residues. Trimming pared 0 bases from V and 2 bases from J, leaving 14 bases between. The CDR3 sequence is CASSLVGNSGNYGYTF. As DNA, the CDR3 is TGCGCCAGCAGCTTGGTTGGTAACAGCGGGAACTATGGCTACACCTTC.

This clone was seen once. J is TRBJ2-7 and V is TRBV19, with 8 positions matching TRBD1. CDR3 length: 14 amino acids. The germline CDR1 and CDR2 sequences are LNHDA and SQIVND (reference sequence). V gave up 5 bases and J gave up 3 bases; unmatched junction bases: 6. The CDR3 loop reads CASSRQGTYYEQYF. The CDR3 DNA is TGTGCCAGTAGTCGACAGGGGACCTACTACGAGCAGTACTTC.

The chain combines TRBV10-3 with TRBJ1-4, with 8 bases matching TRBD1. With 4 bases clipped from V and 4 bases from J, the junction kept 17 bases outside the gene matches. The CDR3 is 19 amino acids. Germline V CDR1 and CDR2: ENHRY, SYGVKD. The CDR3 loop reads CAISGSPDRGTTSNEKLFF. The CDR3 bases are TGTGCCATCAGTGGGAGCCCTGACAGGGGCACAACGAGTAATGAAAAACTGTTTTTT.

The rearrangement joins TRBV27 to TRBJ2-3; tentatively, D is TRBD2 (5 bases). The CDR3 contains 13 residues. Germline CDR1 is MNHEY and CDR2 is SMNVEV (reference sequence). V was cut by 7 bases and J by 1 base, with 9 bases left in between. DNA of the CDR3: TGTGCCAGCACCTCCGGGGGCACAGATACGCAGTATTTT. This sequence encodes CASTSGGTDTQYF.

The gene calls are TRBV19 and TRBJ1-5; D may be TRBD1 (5 bases). This CDR3 has 14 amino acids. The V end was cut by 8 bases, the J end by 0 bases, with 11 bases between. Germline values: CDR1 LNHDA, CDR2 SQIVND (reference sequence). CDR3 DNA sequence: TGTGCCAGTCGATCACAGGTTAGCAATCAGCCCCAGCATTTT. It is translated as CASRSQVSNQPQHF.

This chain links TRBV4-3 with TRBJ2-2, with TRBD1 matching 9 bases. CDR3 length: 16 amino acids. The ends lost 4 bases at V and 7 bases at J; junction bases unmatched: 10. Germline V lookup: CDR1 LGHNA, CDR2 YSLEER. The CDR3 nucleotides are TGCGCCAGCAGCCTCGATTACAGGGGGCTCATCGGGGAGCTGTTTTTT. Translation: CASSLDYRGLIGELFF.

The V call is TRBV30, the J call TRBJ1-5; D may be TRBD1 (5 bases). The CDR3 consists of 12 residues. Per the germline V gene, CDR1 is GTSNPN and CDR2 is SVGIG (reference sequence). Trimming shortened V by 1 base and J by 6 bases, and 7 bases separated the two germline ends. CDR3 coding DNA: TGTGCCTGGAGTGATAGGGGTCAGCCCCAGCATTTT. It translates to CAWSDRGQPQHF.

This sequence joins TRBV5-1 and TRBJ2-7; 8 positions match TRBD2. This CDR3 has 16 residues. CDR1 is SGHRS and CDR2 is YFSETQ in the germline V gene. This CDR3 is CPRLSRWGGRGGQQYF. The DNA of the CDR3 is TGCCCCCGCTTGAGCCGTTGGGGGGGCCGGGGGGGGCAGCAGTACTTC.

V gene TRBV7-9 combines with J gene TRBJ2-3; D may be TRBD1 (6 bases). V lost 5 bases and J 1 base, leaving 10 bases between the germline ends. This CDR3 contains 14 residues. Germline CDR1 and CDR2: SEHNR and FQNEAQ (reference sequence). Here the CDR3 reads CASSAYRGTDTQYF. The CDR3 DNA is TGTGCCAGCAGCGCATACAGGGGCACAGATACGCAGTATTTT.

The chain couples TRBV28 to TRBJ1-2, with TRBD1 matching 9 bases. V lost 8 bases and J lost 5; bases outside the gene matches: 3. Germline CDR1 MDHEN, CDR2 SYDVKM. CDR3 length equals 12 residues. In nucleotides, the CDR3 is TGTGCCAGCGTGACAGGGGGATATGGCTACACCTTC. Translation: CASVTGGYGYTF.

The chain uses TRBV12-3 or TRBV12-4 and TRBJ1-5, with 7 bases that match TRBD1. This CDR3 spans 13 amino acids. Trimming cost V 6 bases and J 3 bases; bases outside gene matches: 2. CDR3 in amino acids: CASSQGVNQPQHF. Written as DNA, the CDR3 is TGTGCCAGCAGCCAGGGGGTCAATCAGCCCCAGCATTTT.

This clone was picked up a small number of times. The rearrangement joins TRBV5-4 to TRBJ2-1; 10 bases fit TRBD2. V was clipped by 0 bases and J by 3 bases; unmatched bases: 3. The CDR3 is 16 amino acids. The V gene's germline CDR1 is SGHNT and CDR2 YYREEE (reference sequence). In nucleotides, the CDR3 is TGTGCCAGCAGCTTGGGAAGCGGGGGGGTCTACAATGAGCAGTTCTTC. Protein: CASSLGSGGVYNEQFF.

The chain combines TRBV7-2 with TRBJ2-5; unclear D gene. The CDR3 consists of 11 residues. With 3 bases removed from V and 4 bases from J, the gap between germline ends came to 3 bases. In germline, CDR1 is SGHTA, CDR2 FQGNSA. The CDR3 bases are TGTGCCAGCAGCTTTAGAGAGACCCAGTACTTC. This encodes CASSFRETQYF.

This chain's CDR3 is CASSLTAANQPQHF. CDR3 sequence (DNA): TGTGCCAGCAGTCTTACAGCCGCTAATCAGCCCCAGCATTTT. The rearrangement uses TRBV28 and TRBJ1-5; D remains ambiguous. From germline, CDR1 is MDHEN and CDR2 SYDVKM. This CDR3 comprises 14 residues. V gave up 5 bases and J gave up 4 bases, with 12 bases separating them.

This chain links TRBV6-5 with TRBJ2-2, with a possible D match to TRBD2 (6 bases). The V and J ends lost 6 bases and 6 bases respectively, with 17 bases between them. CDR1 is MNHEY and CDR2 is SVGAGI in the germline V gene. This CDR3 region has 15 residues. CDR3 sequence: CASSTTSSVAGELFF. The CDR3 DNA follows: TGTGCCAGCAGCACTACCTCTAGCGTTGCCGGGGAGCTGTTTTTT.

The rearrangement joins TRBV3-1 (or the pseudogene TRBV3-2) to TRBJ2-3; 12 nucleotides agree with TRBD2. Germline assignment: CDR1 LGHDT and CDR2 YNNKEL (reference sequence). The CDR3 is 19 residues long. With V trimmed by 2 bases and J by 0 bases, 9 bases remained unmatched. CDR3 residues: CASSQRASGGARSTDTQYF. The CDR3 DNA is TGTGCCAGCAGCCAACGTGCTAGCGGGGGGGCTAGAAGCACAGATACGCAGTATTTT.

The J gene is TRBJ2-7, the V gene TRBV5-4; 7 positions match TRBD1. V trimming: 3 bases; J trimming: 3 bases; junction bases outside the gene matches: 6. CDR3 length: 14 residues. Germline V gene lookup returns CDR1 SGHNT and CDR2 YYREEE (reference sequence). The CDR3: CASSSSTGVYEQYF. Here the CDR3 DNA reads TGTGCCAGCAGCTCTTCAACAGGGGTCTACGAGCAGTACTTC. Drawing the rest from reference TRBV5-4 and TRBJ2-7, the complete variable domain is ETGVTQSPTHLIKTRGQQVTLRCSSQSGHNTVSWYQQALGQGPQFIFQYYREEENGRGNFPPRFSGLQFPNYSSELNVNALELDDSALYLCASSSSTGVYEQYFGPGTRLTVT.

The genes are TRBV27 and TRBJ1-1; 8 bases are a match to TRBD1. The V segment lost 5 bases and the J segment 0 bases; nucleotides outside the gene matches: 5. CDR1 and CDR2 from the germline V gene are MNHEY and SMNVEV (reference sequence). The CDR3 has 15 residues. DNA for the CDR3: TGTGCCAGCAGTACCCGGACAGGGATGAACACTGAAGCTTTCTTT. Protein: CASSTRTGMNTEAFF.

The chain recombines TRBV19 with TRBJ1-5; 7 nucleotides agree with TRBD1. The ends lost 3 bases at V and 5 bases at J; junction bases unmatched: 4. Per germline, CDR1 LNHDA and CDR2 SQIVND (reference sequence). The CDR3 is 14 residues long. The CDR3 region is CASSMTGRDQPQHF. The CDR3 DNA is TGTGCCAGTAGTATGACAGGGCGCGATCAGCCCCAGCATTTT.

This clone occurred once. The rearrangement links TRBV27 to TRBJ2-2, with D perhaps TRBD2 (5 bases). The CDR3 sequence is 13 residues long. Trimming cost V 6 bases and J 5 bases, with 10 bases left between them. The V gene's germline CDR1 is MNHEY and CDR2 SMNVEV (reference sequence). The DNA for the CDR3 is TGTGCCAGCAGGACCCCGGGGACCGGGGAGCTGTTTTTT. It codes for CASRTPGTGELFF.

The gene calls are TRBV18 and TRBJ1-1, with 10 positions matching TRBD1. CDR3 length: 17 amino acids. Germline CDR1 KGHSH, CDR2 LQKENI. V was pared by 3 bases and J by 0 bases, with 7 bases of the junction left unmatched. CDR3 DNA sequence: TGTGCCAGCTCACCTGGACAGGGGGGGACTCTGAACACTGAAGCTTTCTTT. Its translation is CASSPGQGGTLNTEAFF.